A selection of T cell receptor beta chains follows, all from one sample in a study of blood T cells in healthy people across ages. TCRdb analysed the 5' RACE reads with MiXCR anew, one entry per CDR3 protein. The sample holds just under 750,000 distinct CDR3 sequences, 22% seen once. Input material: blood. All receptors come from a man between 65 and 80 years old in good health. Each CDR3 is given with its conserved first and last residue. A D gene is named only where the DNA matches it firmly. The size field is filled for only some rows; it gives once, few, many or a size class.

>TRBV21-1|-|-|TRBJ1-3|13
TGTGCCAGCGTAGGGGGGACTGGAAACACCATATATTTT
CASVGGTGNTIYF
>TRBV2|-|-|TRBJ2-3|15
TGTGCCAGCAGACGTGCTAGCGTAAGAGGGGATACGCAGTATTTT
CASRRASVRGDTQYF
>TRBV19|-|few|TRBJ2-1|11
TGTGCCAGTAAGGGCTACAATGAGCAGTTCTTC
CASKGYNEQFF
>TRBV29-1|-|few|TRBJ1-1|15
TGCAGCGTTTTATCTGGGCTGGGAATGAACACTGAAGCTTTCTTT
CSVLSGLGMNTEAFF
>TRBV25-1|TRBD1|-|TRBJ1-2|19
TGTGCCAGCAGTGACCTTGAAATACTTGGGACAGCTTCCAACTATGGCTACACCTTC
CASSDLEILGTASNYGYTF
>TRBV4-2|-|many|TRBJ2-1|15
TGTGCCAGCAGCCGTGAGGGGGGGGCCAGGAATGAGCAGTTCTTC
CASSREGGARNEQFF
>TRBV20-1|TRBD1|-|TRBJ2-7|14
TGCAGTGCTCCTACCGGGACAGGGATATACGAGCAGTACTTC
CSAPTGTGIYEQYF
>TRBV29-1|TRBD1|-|TRBJ1-6|13
TGCAGCGCCGCTACAGGGGGAAATTCACCCCTCCACTTT
CSAATGGNSPLHF
>TRBV20-1|TRBD2|few|TRBJ2-3|12
TGCAGTGTAGCGGGTGGCACAGATACGCAGTATTTT
CSVAGGTDTQYF
>TRBV14|-|-|TRBJ1-6|13
TGTGCCAGCAGCCCGGGAAGTAGTTTGTCCCTCCACTTT
CASSPGSSLSLHF
>TRBV12-3/TRBV12-4|-|few|TRBJ1-2|11
TGTGCCAGCAGTTCGAGACAGGGCTACACCTTC
CASSSRQGYTF
>TRBV6-1|TRBD1|-|TRBJ2-1|15
TGTGCCAGCAGCCTCCACTGGACAGGGAACAATGAGCAGTTCTTC
CASSLHWTGNNEQFF
>TRBV5-1|TRBD1|few|TRBJ2-3|15
TGCGCCAGCAGCTTCTTACAGGGGGGCACAGATACGCAGTATTTT
CASSFLQGGTDTQYF
>TRBV5-1|-|-|TRBJ2-3|14
TGCGCCAGCAGCTTGCGTATAAACACAGATACGCAGTATTTT
CASSLRINTDTQYF
>TRBV7-2|TRBD2|-|TRBJ2-1|16
TGTGCCAGCAGCTTAGTTCCTAGCGGGTACTACAATGAGCAGTTCTTC
CASSLVPSGYYNEQFF
>TRBV6-2/TRBV6-3|-|-|TRBJ1-3|16
TGTGCCAGCAGGCGGTGGACGGAGAGCTCTGGAAACACCATATATTTT
CASRRWTESSGNTIYF
>TRBV13|TRBD1|-|TRBJ1-3|16
TGTGCCAGCAGCTTAGGGCTTGGACAGGTTGGAAACACCATATATTTT
CASSLGLGQVGNTIYF
>TRBV7-2|TRBD2|-|TRBJ2-5|13
TGTGCCGCGGGAGGACTAGCCGGGGAGACCCAGTACTTC
CAAGGLAGETQYF
>TRBV29-1|TRBD1|few|TRBJ1-2|15
TGCAGCGCCGGCTTTCGACAGGGGGCAGACGGTGGCTACACCTTC
CSAGFRQGADGGYTF
>TRBV7-8|-|-|TRBJ2-7|12
TGTGCCAGCAGCTTCGCAGTCTACGAGCAGTACTTC
CASSFAVYEQYF
>TRBV6-5|TRBD2|few|TRBJ2-3|14
TGTGCCAGCAGACGGGGGGGGACCACAGATACGCAGTATTTT
CASRRGGTTDTQYF
>TRBV20-1|-|few|TRBJ1-5|12
TGCAGTGCTAGCGGGGGTTCGCAGCCCCAGCATTTT
CSASGGSQPQHF
>TRBV2|-|-|TRBJ2-1|13
TGTGCCAGCAAGGAACTAGTCTACAATGAGCAGTTCTTC
CASKELVYNEQFF
>TRBV4-3|-|many|TRBJ2-3|14
TGCGCCAGCAGCGGCCGGCAGTACACAGATACGCAGTATTTT
CASSGRQYTDTQYF
>TRBV5-1|TRBD1|-|TRBJ2-5|13
TGCGCCAACAGCATTCAGGGGGAGGAGACCCAGTACTTC
CANSIQGEETQYF
>TRBV12-3/TRBV12-4|TRBD2|few|TRBJ2-3|14
TGTGCCAGCGACGGGCGGGAGTTCACAGATACGCAGTATTTT
CASDGREFTDTQYF